The T cell receptor beta chain under discussion was sequenced for a study of somatic mutations in cytotoxic T cells in rheumatoid arthritis. About this clone: Its antigen is not known.

Study-wide results and caveats: There were about an eighth of the roughly 65 patients in whom the largest CD8+ clone exceeded 20% of CD8+ cells. Among patients with rheumatoid arthritis, but not healthy controls, CD8+ clonality increased with age.

TCRdb's copy holds only in-frame clones and misses some; the assay was immunoSEQ multiplex PCR. The sample has about 23,000 clones; around 80% are singletons. By positive magnetic bead selection, CD4+ and CD8+ cells were isolated, and their purity was checked by flow cytometry. Germline CDR1 PRHDT, CDR2 FYEKMQ (reference sequence). This CDR3 has 16 residues. V lost 5 bases to trimming and J lost 5 bases; unmatched junction nucleotides: 12. Sample: CD8+ T cells sorted from blood. The chain has TRBV13 and TRBJ2-7; 10 bases are shared with TRBD2. The TCR originated in an adult with rheumatoid arthritis. This chain's CDR3 is CASSPRGSGGAHEQYF. CDR3 nucleotide sequence: TGTGCCAGCAGCCCCCGGGGGAGCGGGGGGGCCCACGAGCAGTACTTC.